Below, 25 T cell receptor beta chains from the same sample are listed, as sequenced in a study of immune cell composition in non-small cell lung cancer. Normal lung was sampled as far from the tumour as possible, at least 3 cm. Clones were read by immunoSEQ multiplex PCR, and TCRdb kept only the in-frame ones, dropping some. The profile covers over 15,000 clones, with about 80% appearing a single time and roughly a tenth taken by the ten largest. The data also belong to a second study, concerning CD4 T cells in lung cancer.

Sequenced input: non-adjacent lung tissue. The receptor source for this set is a human donor with non-small cell lung cancer.

This clone is deemed medium-sized. Other nucleotide sequences from this sample produce the same CDR3. The gene calls are TRBV5-6 and TRBJ1-1, with a weak D call TRBD1 (6 bases). The germline gives CDR1 SGHDT, CDR2 YYEEEE. Trimming removed 5 bases at V and 1 base at J, with 9 bases between. The CDR3 loop spans 13 amino acids. The CDR3 is CASRGTRNTEAFF. The CDR3 nucleotides are TGTGCCAGCAGGGGGACACGGAACACTGAAGCTTTCTTT.

This chain connects TRBV6-1 to TRBJ1-5; 8 nucleotides match TRBD1. The germline CDR1 and CDR2 sequences are MNHNS and SASEGT. The J segment lost 3 bases and the V segment lost 10 bases, leaving 11 bases of the junction unmatched. CDR3 size: 15 residues. The CDR3 nucleotides read TGTGCCACCTTACAGGGGGGGTTTAACAATCAGCCCCAGCATTTT. Encoded protein: CATLQGGFNNQPQHF.

The chain carries TRBV2 and TRBJ2-1, with D possibly being TRBD2 (7 bases). Trimming took 6 bases from V and 5 from J, leaving 17 bases between them. The germline gives CDR1 SNHLY, CDR2 FYNNEI. The CDR3 has 15 residues. The DNA for the CDR3 is TGTGCCAGCAGGGGGGGGCCGGACGGAGACAATGAGCAGTTCTTC. This encodes CASRGGPDGDNEQFF.

The chain links TRBV9 to TRBJ2-1; TRBD2 matches at 8 bases. Germline CDR1 reads SGDLS; CDR2 reads YYNGEE. V dropped 4 bases and J dropped 7; count of bases not matched to a gene: 10. This CDR3 has 15 amino acids. The DNA of the CDR3 is TGTGCCAGCAGCCCGCCGGGGGGGCTAAGGAATGAGCAGTTCTTC. Translated, it gives CASSPPGGLRNEQFF.

The chain employs TRBV6-5 and TRBJ2-3; D unresolved. V gave up 7 bases and J gave up 4 bases, with 18 bases separating them. Germline V gene lookup returns CDR1 MNHEY and CDR2 SVGAGI. This CDR3 contains 15 residues. CDR3 DNA sequence: TGTGCCAGCAATAGGGCTTCTAAGCTTGCAGATACGCAGTATTTT. Translation: CASNRASKLADTQYF.

In DNA form, the CDR3 reads TGCGCCAGCAGCCGCGGACAGCGGGGGTCAGAGACCCAGTACTTC. Residues: CASSRGQRGSETQYF. The gene calls are TRBV5-1 and TRBJ2-5; TRBD2 agrees at 8 bases. The germline V gene has CDR1 SGHRS and CDR2 YFSETQ. V trimming: 4 bases; J trimming: 4 bases; junction bases outside the gene matches: 9. The CDR3 has 15 amino acids.

The genes are TRBV6-5 and TRBJ1-2; 8 positions agree with TRBD1. J gave up 2 bases and V 8 bases, and 7 bases lay outside the gene matches. The CDR3 runs 14 residues. The germline CDR1 and CDR2 sequences are MNHEY and SVGAGI. The CDR3 nucleotides read TGTGCCAGCCGAACACAGGGGGAGAACTATGGCTACACCTTC. Its protein product is CASRTQGENYGYTF.

This chain joins TRBV5-1 and TRBJ2-3, with TRBD2 matching 8 bases. Germline V gene lookup returns CDR1 SGHRS and CDR2 YFSETQ. CDR3 size: 15 residues. V was pared by 2 bases and J by 5 bases, with 7 bases of the junction left unmatched. CDR3 amino acids: CASSFNGGAEDTQYF. The DNA for the CDR3 is TGCGCCAGCAGCTTTAACGGGGGGGCTGAAGATACGCAGTATTTT.

V usage is TRBV25-1 and J usage is TRBJ1-6; a weak D match, TRBD1 (5 bases). V lost 4 bases and J lost 7, with 14 bases in between. The CDR3 runs 15 residues. The germline gives CDR1 MGHDK, CDR2 SYGVNS. The CDR3 loop reads CASSADSLGNSPLHF. The CDR3 region has the DNA TGTGCCAGCAGTGCCGACAGTTTAGGAAATTCACCCCTCCACTTT.

This clone came up once. The chain has TRBV28 and TRBJ1-1; 10 bases are a match to TRBD1. CDR1 and CDR2 (germline): MDHEN, SYDVKM. This CDR3 region has 17 residues. The V and J ends lost 6 bases and 0 bases, in that order; junction bases with no gene match: 10. CDR3 sequence (DNA): TGTGCCAGCAGCTACCGGGACAGGGGCTCATTGAACACTGAAGCTTTCTTT. Translation gives CASSYRDRGSLNTEAFF.

As to this clone: Other DNA sequences in the same sample also yield this CDR3. This chain connects TRBV14 to TRBJ1-2, with D possibly being TRBD1 (6 bases). The germline V and J ends were trimmed by 3 bases and 2 bases, with 13 bases remaining between them. CDR3 length: 15 amino acids. The germline CDR1 and CDR2 sequences are SGHDN and FVKESK. In DNA form, the CDR3 reads TGTGCCAGCAGCCAGGTACAGGGATCCAACTATGGCTACACCTTC. It yields the protein CASSQVQGSNYGYTF.

The rearrangement uses TRBV19 and TRBJ2-1; tentative D call: TRBD2 (5 bases). Trimming shortened V by 6 bases and J by 8 bases, and 20 bases separated the two germline ends. The CDR3 loop spans 15 amino acids. Germline V gene lookup returns CDR1 LNHDA and CDR2 SQIVND (reference sequence). The CDR3 sequence: CASRAAGFANDEQFF. The CDR3 DNA follows: TGTGCCAGTAGAGCTGCGGGCTTCGCTAACGATGAGCAGTTCTTC.

J is TRBJ1-4 and V is TRBV4-2; D is uncertain. V lost 3 bases and J lost 0, with 8 bases in between. The germline V gene has CDR1 LGHNA and CDR2 YNFKEQ. This CDR3 comprises 15 residues. CDR3 in DNA: TGTGCCAGCAGCCACCGACTTGCAACTAATGAAAAACTGTTTTTT. Protein: CASSHRLATNEKLFF.

The rearrangement uses TRBV7-2 and TRBJ2-2, with D possibly being TRBD1 (5 bases). V lost 7 bases to trimming and J lost 6 bases, with 12 bases between them. Germline CDR1 SGHTA, CDR2 FQGNSA. CDR3 length: 13 amino acids. CDR3 DNA: TGTGCCAGCACCATACGACAGCCCGGGGAGCTGTTTTTT. It specifies CASTIRQPGELFF.

The chain has TRBV10-3 and TRBJ2-7; D gene unclear. CDR1 ENHRY and CDR2 SYGVKD come from the germline V gene. CDR3 length equals 12 residues. Trimming shortened V by 6 bases and J by 0 bases, and 6 bases separated the two germline ends. The CDR3 region has the DNA TGTGCCATCAGGGGCCTCTCCTACGAGCAGTACTTC. It specifies CAIRGLSYEQYF.

A note on this clone: The sample holds other DNA sequences that translate to the same CDR3. This chain connects TRBV18 to TRBJ1-6; D possibly corresponds to TRBD1 (6 bases). The CDR3 extends over 15 amino acids. The V and J ends lost 6 bases and 7 bases respectively, with 16 bases between them. CDR1 and CDR2 (germline): KGHSH, LQKENI. The CDR3, as DNA: TGTGCCAGCTCGCCCTCAGGGGCTTTAAATTCACCCCTCCACTTT. This sequence encodes CASSPSGALNSPLHF.

This rearrangement joins TRBV5-6 to TRBJ1-4, with 8 bases aligning to TRBD1. The CDR3 runs to 16 residues. The junction had 12 bases not matched to a gene; V was cut back by 4 bases and J by 7 bases. Germline lookup yields CDR1 SGHDT and CDR2 YYEEEE. The CDR3 sequence is CASSRQGNKPSEKLFF. DNA for the CDR3: TGTGCCAGCAGCCGACAGGGGAATAAACCCAGTGAAAAACTGTTTTTT.

CDR3 DNA sequence: TGTGCCAGTAGTGAGGTAGTGAACACTGAAGCTTTCTTT. Its translation is CASSEVVNTEAFF. The rearrangement joins TRBV19 to TRBJ1-1; D is ambiguous. CDR3 size: 13 residues. Germline V gene sequence: CDR1 LNHDA, CDR2 SQIVND (reference sequence). V lost 5 bases to trimming and J lost 0 bases, with 7 bases between them.

This clone has only a few counts. The genes are TRBV30 and TRBJ1-5; D remains ambiguous. Trimming pared 3 bases from V and 3 bases from J, leaving 6 bases between. The CDR3 has 12 residues. From germline, CDR1 is GTSNPN and CDR2 SVGIG (reference sequence). Written as DNA, the CDR3 is TGTGCCTGGAGCTATAACAATCAGCCCCAGCATTTT. Translation gives CAWSYNNQPQHF.

This chain connects TRBV9 to TRBJ2-1; TRBD1 matches 8 bases. The CDR3 covers 15 residues. The V and J ends lost 2 bases and 3 bases, in that order; junction bases with no gene match: 4. The germline V gene encodes CDR1 SGDLS and CDR2 YYNGEE. CDR3 in DNA: TGTGCCAGCAGCGTCGTGGGACAGGACTACAATGAGCAGTTCTTC. Its protein product is CASSVVGQDYNEQFF.

The DNA for the CDR3 is TGTGCCAGCAGCGACGATCCCAGGGGGGTGGTCGATACGCAGTATTTT. This sequence encodes CASSDDPRGVVDTQYF. The V gene is TRBV27, the J gene TRBJ2-3; maybe TRBD1 (7 bases). The V end was cut by 6 bases, the J end by 6 bases, with 22 bases between. Germline loops: CDR1 MNHEY, CDR2 SMNVEV (reference sequence). The CDR3 loop spans 16 amino acids.

This chain connects TRBV28 to TRBJ2-7; TRBD2 is a possible D gene (5 bases). The V end was cut by 3 bases, the J end by 2 bases, with 11 bases between. The CDR3 consists of 14 residues. The germline V gene encodes CDR1 MDHEN and CDR2 SYDVKM. The CDR3 is CASSLVGSTYEQYF. The CDR3 DNA reads TGTGCCAGCAGTTTGGTTGGGAGTACCTACGAGCAGTACTTC.

The rearrangement joins TRBV30 to TRBJ2-2; 8 nucleotides agree with TRBD2. This CDR3 spans 15 amino acids. The V and J ends lost 0 bases and 3 bases, in that order; junction bases with no gene match: 3. In germline, CDR1 is GTSNPN, CDR2 SVGIG (reference sequence). CDR3 DNA sequence: TGTGCCTGGAGTGTCGGGGGGGCCGACACCGGGGAGCTGTTTTTT. Translated, it gives CAWSVGGADTGELFF.

J is TRBJ1-2 and V is TRBV15, with D possibly being TRBD1 (6 bases). With 5 bases removed from V and 3 bases from J, the gap between germline ends came to 16 bases. The CDR3 length is 15 residues. Germline CDR1 is LNHNV and CDR2 is YYDKDF (reference sequence). The chain's CDR3 is CATSGGDRSDYGYTF. Here the CDR3 DNA reads TGTGCCACCAGCGGAGGCGACAGGAGCGACTATGGCTACACCTTC.

The CDR3 sequence: CASSFTQGSLYEYF. CDR3 nucleotide sequence: TGCGCCAGCAGCTTTACACAGGGGAGCCTCTACGAGTACTTC. The rearrangement uses TRBV5-1 and TRBJ2-7, with TRBD1 identical over 7 bases. Germline CDR1 SGHRS, CDR2 YFSETQ. V was pared by 2 bases and J by 11 bases, with 13 bases of the junction left unmatched. This CDR3 has 14 residues.